These 21 T cell receptor beta chains were all obtained from the same sample, sequenced in a study of OX40 agonist ivuxolimab in advanced cancers. The assay was immunoSEQ multiplex PCR, and TCRdb's table has in-frame clones only and misses some. The repertoire holds over 95,000 clones, with about 91% as singletons. This sample comprised CD4+ or CD8+ T cells sorted from blood, obtained in a trial of the OX40 agonist ivuxolimab. The source is an adult with an advanced solid tumor such as melanoma, head and neck, liver or kidney cancer.

The chain links TRBV11-2 to TRBJ2-7; D unresolved. V dropped 5 bases and J dropped 6 bases, with 11 bases sitting between them. CDR1 SGHAT and CDR2 FQNNGV come from the germline V gene. The CDR3 is 12 amino acids. The DNA for the CDR3 is TGTGCCAGCAGCCCCGATTCTCTCGAGCAGTACTTC. Its protein product is CASSPDSLEQYF.

The V call is TRBV2, the J call TRBJ2-5; TRBD2 aligns across 11 bases. J gave up 5 bases and V 6 bases, and 8 bases lay outside the gene matches. From germline, CDR1 is SNHLY and CDR2 FYNNEI. The CDR3 totals 15 residues. The CDR3 region is CASRVTSGRTETQYF. DNA of the CDR3: TGTGCCAGCAGAGTTACTAGCGGGAGAACTGAGACCCAGTACTTC.

The rearrangement links TRBV5-1 to TRBJ2-5; D unclear. CDR1 is SGHRS and CDR2 is YFSETQ in the germline V gene. CDR3 length: 12 amino acids. V lost 3 bases, J lost 5 bases, and 8 bases lay in between. Written as DNA, the CDR3 is TGCGCCAGCAGCTGGGTCGGGGAGACCCAGTACTTC. Amino acid sequence: CASSWVGETQYF.

The V call is TRBV7-2, the J call TRBJ2-7; TRBD1 is a possible D gene (6 bases). The CDR3 loop spans 15 amino acids. The V gene lost 2 bases and the J gene lost 1 base, with 12 bases spanning the gap. CDR1 SGHTA and CDR2 FQGNSA come from the germline V gene. CDR3 loop: CASSLTPGDSYEQYF. CDR3 DNA: TGTGCCAGCAGCTTAACTCCAGGGGATTCCTACGAGCAGTACTTC. Based on the CDR3 plus reference TRBV7-2 and TRBJ2-7, the full variable domain is GAGVSQSPSNKVTEKGKDVELRCDPISGHTALYWYRQSLGQGLEFLIYFQGNSAPDKSGLPSDRFSAERTGGSVSTLTIQRTQQEDSAVYLCASSLTPGDSYEQYFGPGTRLTVT.

CDR3 residues: CASSAVGEGNIQYF. The CDR3 nucleotides read TGCGCCAGCAGCGCCGTGGGGGAGGGAAACATTCAGTACTTC. The genes are TRBV5-1 and TRBJ2-4, with 7 bases lining up with TRBD2. V shed 4 bases, J shed 6 bases, and the junction held 7 bases outside the gene matches. Germline CDR1 reads SGHRS; CDR2 reads YFSETQ. The CDR3 has 14 residues.

Details on this clone: Other nucleotide sequences in the sample specify the same CDR3. The chain carries TRBV5-1 and TRBJ2-7, with 11 bases fitting TRBD1. V lost 4 bases, J lost 2 bases, and 2 bases stayed unmatched. The germline V gene encodes CDR1 SGHRS and CDR2 YFSETQ. This CDR3 contains 14 residues. CDR3 residues: CASSPGQGAYEQYF. CDR3 nucleotide sequence: TGCGCCAGCAGCCCGGGACAGGGGGCCTACGAGCAGTACTTC.

V is TRBV5-6 and J is TRBJ2-1; 7 bases agree with TRBD1. Germline V gene data show CDR1 as SGHDT and CDR2 as YYEEEE. CDR3 length: 14 residues. The V segment lost 7 bases and the J segment 0 bases; nucleotides outside the gene matches: 4. The CDR3 DNA reads TGTGCCAGCTCCGGGACAGACTCCTACAATGAGCAGTTCTTC. It encodes CASSGTDSYNEQFF. The full variable domain, its missing parts supplied by reference TRBV5-6 and TRBJ2-1, is DAGVTQSPTHLIKTRGQQVTLRCSPKSGHDTVSWYQQALGQGPQFIFQYYEEEERQRGNFPDRFSGHQFPNYSSELNVNALLLGDSALYLCASSGTDSYNEQFFGPGTRLTVL.

This clone showed up just once. The chain uses TRBV4-2 and TRBJ2-6; 7 bases agree with TRBD2. Germline loops: CDR1 LGHNA, CDR2 YNFKEQ. The CDR3 totals 19 residues. The junction had 10 bases not matched to a gene; V was cut back by 2 bases and J by 0 bases. The CDR3 protein is CASSQPSSGPVSGANVLTF. CDR3 sequence (DNA): TGTGCCAGCAGCCAACCCTCTAGCGGTCCTGTCTCTGGGGCCAACGTCCTGACTTTC.

V usage is TRBV28 and J usage is TRBJ1-2, with D unclear. Per germline, CDR1 MDHEN and CDR2 SYDVKM. The CDR3 has 15 amino acids. The ends were cut back, 2 bases at V and 6 bases at J, with 16 bases in the middle. The CDR3 region is CASSLGLTRSDGYTF. The CDR3 DNA reads TGTGCCAGCAGTTTAGGGCTGACGAGATCTGATGGCTACACCTTC.

The chain links TRBV5-6 to TRBJ2-5; D assignment may be TRBD1 or TRBD2 (7 bases each). The CDR3 consists of 14 residues. Germline V gene data show CDR1 as SGHDT and CDR2 as YYEEEE. V was trimmed by 2 bases and J by 5 bases, leaving 13 bases between them. The CDR3 bases are TGTGCCAGCAGCTTCAGACAGGGAGGGGAGACCCAGTACTTC. Protein product: CASSFRQGGETQYF.

Turning to this clone: The same CDR3 also results from other DNA sequences found in this sample. The chain recombines TRBV7-3 with TRBJ2-2; no reliable D call. The CDR3 length is 14 residues. CDR1 and CDR2 from the germline V gene are SGHTA and FQGTGA. V gave up 1 base and J gave up 1 base, with 4 bases separating them. In DNA, the CDR3 is TGTGCCAGCAGCTTAAGCATGAACACCGGGGAGCTGTTTTTT. Residues: CASSLSMNTGELFF.

For the CDR3, the DNA is TGTGCCAGCAGCTTAACAGGGGGAGGGCAAGAGACCCAGTACTTC. Translating gives CASSLTGGGQETQYF. V and J are TRBV7-9 and TRBJ2-5; D might be TRBD1 (8 bases). This CDR3 has 15 amino acids. Looked up from germline, CDR1 is SEHNR and CDR2 is FQNEAQ (reference sequence). V was pared by 2 bases and J by 2 bases, with 12 bases between.

This sequence joins TRBV6-6 and TRBJ2-7; 8 bases match TRBD1. CDR3 length: 13 amino acids. The J segment lost 4 bases and the V segment lost 5 bases, leaving 4 bases of the junction unmatched. Germline lookup yields CDR1 MNHNY and CDR2 SVGAGI (reference sequence). CDR3 bases: TGTGCCAGCAGTCAGGGGGCTTGGTACGAGCAGTACTTC. Translated, it gives CASSQGAWYEQYF.

The rearrangement uses TRBV9 and TRBJ2-7; 8 nucleotides align to TRBD2. CDR1 SGDLS and CDR2 YYNGEE come from the germline V gene. V lost 3 bases and J lost 4; bases outside the gene matches: 9. The CDR3 has 15 residues. CDR3 amino acids: CASSEASGPRYEQYF. The CDR3 DNA is TGTGCCAGCAGCGAGGCTAGCGGGCCCCGTTACGAGCAGTACTTC.

This rearrangement joins TRBV9 to TRBJ2-1; 9 bases agree with TRBD1. Germline values: CDR1 SGDLS, CDR2 YYNGEE. V was clipped by 6 bases and J by 0 bases; unmatched bases: 7. CDR3 length equals 16 residues. The chain's CDR3 is CASTKSGQGSYNEQFF. DNA for the CDR3: TGTGCCAGCACTAAATCGGGACAGGGCTCCTACAATGAGCAGTTCTTC.

The chain uses TRBV6-5 and TRBJ2-7, with 12 nucleotides matching TRBD2. Germline CDR1 and CDR2: MNHEY and SVGAGI. The V gene end was trimmed by 4 bases and the J gene end by 12 bases; junction bases not matched to a gene: 7. The length of the CDR3 is 13 residues. CDR3 coding DNA: TGTGCCAGCAGTTCGGCTAGCGGGAGGGTTCGGTACTTC. Encoded protein: CASSSASGRVRYF.

Only one count was recorded for this clone. CDR3 residues: CASSFSGRYEQFF. DNA for the CDR3: TGCGCCAGCAGCTTTAGCGGGAGATACGAGCAGTTCTTC. V gene TRBV5-1 combines with J gene TRBJ2-1; 9 bases agree with TRBD2. The CDR3 extends over 13 amino acids. V was clipped by 2 bases and J by 10 bases; unmatched bases: 4. Germline CDR1 reads SGHRS; CDR2 reads YFSETQ.

This CDR3 is CASSLGDIWSQPQHF. The CDR3 DNA follows: TGTGCCAGCAGCTTAGGGGACATTTGGTCACAGCCCCAGCATTTT. The chain has TRBV7-8 and TRBJ1-5; TRBD1 might be the D (6 bases). The germline V and J ends were trimmed by 1 base and 7 bases, with 14 bases remaining between them. CDR3 length: 15 amino acids. The germline V gene encodes CDR1 SGHVS and CDR2 FQNEAQ. Supplemented by reference TRBV7-8 and TRBJ1-5, the full variable domain reads GAGVSQSPRYKVAKRGQDVALRCDPISGHVSLFWYQQALGQGPEFLTYFQNEAQLDKSGLPSDRFFAERPEGSVSTLKIQRTQQEDSAVYLCASSLGDIWSQPQHFGDGTRLSIL.

The rearrangement uses TRBV18 and TRBJ2-1, with 7 bases lining up with TRBD2. The CDR3 has 15 residues. The germline CDR1 and CDR2 sequences are KGHSH and LQKENI. After removal of 3 bases from V and 1 base from J, the junction contained 3 bases not matched to a gene. The CDR3 region is CASSPRGSSYNEQFF. The CDR3 DNA sequence: TGTGCCAGCTCACCGCGCGGGAGTTCCTACAATGAGCAGTTCTTC.

The chain couples TRBV4-1 to TRBJ2-2, with D uncertain. Germline V gene sequence: CDR1 MGHRA, CDR2 YSYEKL. The CDR3 has 16 amino acids. Trimming took 0 bases from V and 5 from J, leaving 13 bases between them. The CDR3 DNA reads TGCGCCAGCAGCCAAGATAGCCATCTCGGTACCGGGGAGCTGTTTTTT. Translating gives CASSQDSHLGTGELFF.

V is TRBV7-9 and J is TRBJ2-5; D perhaps matches TRBD1 (6 bases). This CDR3 spans 15 amino acids. Trimming stripped 5 bases from V and 0 bases from J, with 13 bases between. Germline CDR1 SEHNR, CDR2 FQNEAQ (reference sequence). CDR3 in DNA: TGTGCCAGCAGCCCCGCGAGGGACAACCAAGAGACCCAGTACTTC. It yields the protein CASSPARDNQETQYF.